This is a list of T cell receptor beta chains from one sample in a study of neurological immune-mediated disorders. TCRdb re-called the 5' RACE reads with MiXCR, one entry per CDR3 protein. The sample lists about 22,000 distinct CDR3 sequences; 8% to 13% were seen once. The sample consisted of PBMCs. These receptors originate from a woman aged 60-75 years with HTLV-1-associated myelopathy (HAM/TSP). Each CDR3 is given with its conserved first and last residue. A D gene is named only where the DNA matches it firmly.

>TRBD2|14|TRBV12-3/TRBV12-4
CASSIRDYTDTQYF
>TRBD1|15|TRBV5-1
CASSLGQGAGQPQHF
>-|17|TRBV7-7
CASSLVRRKISYNEQFF
>TRBD1|15|TRBV19
CASSIPGQGVNEQFF
>TRBD2|14|TRBV20-1
CSARSPGLPYEQYF
>TRBD1|14|TRBV9
CASSETGSGSPLHF
>TRBD2|16|TRBV18
CASSPVLPSGGYDQYF
>-|14|TRBV5-1
CASSRDQGNEKLFF
>TRBD1|15|TRBV9
CASSVGAPGGTEAFF
>TRBD1|14|TRBV10-3
CAIRSGTGDGELFF
>-|12|TRBV20-1
CSARPVYNEAFF
>-|14|TRBV4-1
CASSHEGRGYGYTF
>-|11|TRBV7-9
CASSSRYEQYF
>-|17|TRBV20-1
CSASSGGSGSSTDTQYF
>TRBD1|19|TRBV19
CASSSRTTGTGGFNYGYTF
>TRBD1|15|TRBV5-1
CASSTGTEANYGYTF
>TRBD2|23|TRBV20-1
CSARARAPRLIPGLAGITDTQYF
>TRBD2|14|TRBV20-1
CSAGLGGFQETQYF
>-|15|TRBV4-1
CASSQDPHSNYGYTF
>TRBD2|14|TRBV20-1
CSAEGGGASNEQFF
>TRBD1|17|TRBV29-1
CSIAPTGDRISSYEQYF
>TRBD2|17|TRBV5-1
CASSWIASGTSTDTQYF
>-|14|TRBV5-1
CASSPRTASEEQYF
>-|13|TRBV5-1
CASSGESIYGYTF
>-|15|TRBV6-5
CASTPLDRMNTEAFF
>-|13|TRBV7-2
CASSLAGSGGYTF
>-|14|TRBV5-1
CASSYAGTRDTQYF
>TRBD1|16|TRBV20-1
CSARLATGDSNQPQHF
>TRBD2|16|TRBV7-9
CASSSRTSWDTGELFF
>-|15|TRBV6-4
CASRPSTGMKDGYTF
>-|16|TRBV5-1
CASSLEPSASTDTQYF
>-|14|TRBV5-4
CASSLRQDGYGYTF
>-|15|TRBV5-1
CASSLVAGGDYGYTF
>-|14|TRBV5-1
CASNTALGDTEAFF
>TRBD2|17|TRBV5-1
CASSPAPSGEATYEQYF
>TRBD2|15|TRBV2
CASIRTSGTYNEQFF